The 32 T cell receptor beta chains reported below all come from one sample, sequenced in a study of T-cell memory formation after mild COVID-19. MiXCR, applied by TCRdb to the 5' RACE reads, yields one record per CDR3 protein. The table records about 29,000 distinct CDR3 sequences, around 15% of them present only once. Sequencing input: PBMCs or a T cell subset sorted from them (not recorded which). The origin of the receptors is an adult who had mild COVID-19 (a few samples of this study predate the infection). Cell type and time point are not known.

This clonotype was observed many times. This chain's CDR3 is CASSLYRGQGGNYEQYF. CDR3 nucleotides: TGTGCCAGCAGTTTATACCGGGGACAGGGTGGTAACTACGAGCAGTACTTC. The chain uses TRBV12-3 or TRBV12-4 and TRBJ2-7; 9 nucleotides match TRBD1. The CDR3 has 17 residues. Trimming at V came to 2 bases and at J to 3 bases, leaving 11 bases not matched to a gene.

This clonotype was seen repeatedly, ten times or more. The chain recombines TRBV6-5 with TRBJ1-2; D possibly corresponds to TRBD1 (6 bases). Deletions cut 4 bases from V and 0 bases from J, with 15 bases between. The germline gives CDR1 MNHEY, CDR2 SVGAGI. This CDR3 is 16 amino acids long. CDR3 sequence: CASSLQRGTSNYGYTF. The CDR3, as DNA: TGTGCCAGCAGTTTGCAGAGGGGGACTTCTAACTATGGCTACACCTTC.

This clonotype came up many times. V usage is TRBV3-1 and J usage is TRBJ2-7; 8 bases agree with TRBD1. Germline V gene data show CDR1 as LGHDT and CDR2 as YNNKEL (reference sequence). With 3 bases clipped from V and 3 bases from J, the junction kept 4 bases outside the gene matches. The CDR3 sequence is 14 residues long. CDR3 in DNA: TGTGCCAGCAGCCAGCCCGGGACAGGCTACGAGCAGTACTTC. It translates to CASSQPGTGYEQYF.

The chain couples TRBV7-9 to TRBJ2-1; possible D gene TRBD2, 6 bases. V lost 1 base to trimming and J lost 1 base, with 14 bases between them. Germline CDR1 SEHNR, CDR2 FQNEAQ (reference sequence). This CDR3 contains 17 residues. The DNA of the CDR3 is TGTGCCAGCAGCTTAGGGAGGGCAGTGGAGTCCTACAATGAGCAGTTCTTC. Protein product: CASSLGRAVESYNEQFF. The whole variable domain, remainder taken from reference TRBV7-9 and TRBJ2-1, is DTGVSQNPRHKITKRGQNVTFRCDPISEHNRLYWYRQTLGQGPEFLTYFQNEAQLEKSRLLSDRFSAERPKGSFSTLEIQRTEQGDSAMYLCASSLGRAVESYNEQFFGPGTRLTVL.

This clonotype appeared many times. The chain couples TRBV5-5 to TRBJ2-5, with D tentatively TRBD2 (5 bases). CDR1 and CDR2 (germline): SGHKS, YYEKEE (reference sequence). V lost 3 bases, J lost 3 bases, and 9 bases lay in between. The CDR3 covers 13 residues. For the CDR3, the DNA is TGTGCCAGCAGCTGGACTGGGAAAGAGACCCAGTACTTC. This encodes CASSWTGKETQYF.

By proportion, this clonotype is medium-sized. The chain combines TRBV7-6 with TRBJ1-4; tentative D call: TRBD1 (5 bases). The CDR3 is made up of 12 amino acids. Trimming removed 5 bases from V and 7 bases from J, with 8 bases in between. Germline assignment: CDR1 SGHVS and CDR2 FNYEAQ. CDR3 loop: CASSPRGEKLFF. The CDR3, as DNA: TGTGCCAGCAGCCCTAGGGGTGAAAAACTGTTTTTT.

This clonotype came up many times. The CDR3 is CSARGVGGNYNEQFF. CDR3 nucleotides: TGCAGTGCTAGAGGTGTAGGGGGGAACTACAATGAGCAGTTCTTC. The chain employs TRBV20-1 and TRBJ2-1; D might be TRBD1 or TRBD2, each matching 6 bases. CDR1 is DFQATT, CDR2 SNEGSKA, per germline (reference sequence). The CDR3 has 15 amino acids. Trimming stripped 1 base from V and 3 bases from J, with 13 bases between.

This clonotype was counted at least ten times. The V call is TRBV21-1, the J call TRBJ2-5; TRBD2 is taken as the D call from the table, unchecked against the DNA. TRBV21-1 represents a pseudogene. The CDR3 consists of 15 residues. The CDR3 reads CASSKKGGTQETQYF. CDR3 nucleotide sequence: TGTGCCAGCAGCAAAAAAGGAGGGACCCAAGAGACCCAGTACTTC.

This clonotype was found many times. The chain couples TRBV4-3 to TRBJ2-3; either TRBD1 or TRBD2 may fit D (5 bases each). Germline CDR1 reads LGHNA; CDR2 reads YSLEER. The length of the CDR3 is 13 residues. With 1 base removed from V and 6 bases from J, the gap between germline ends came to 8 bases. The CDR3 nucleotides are TGCGCCAGCAGCCAAGCGGGACGGGATACGCAGTATTTT. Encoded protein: CASSQAGRDTQYF.

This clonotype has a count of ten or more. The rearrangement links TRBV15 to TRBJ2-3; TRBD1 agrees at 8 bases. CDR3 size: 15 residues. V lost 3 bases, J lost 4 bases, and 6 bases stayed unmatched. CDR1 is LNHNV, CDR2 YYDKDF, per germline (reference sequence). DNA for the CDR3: TGTGCCACCAGCAGGACAGGGGAATCGGCAGATACGCAGTATTTT. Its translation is CATSRTGESADTQYF.

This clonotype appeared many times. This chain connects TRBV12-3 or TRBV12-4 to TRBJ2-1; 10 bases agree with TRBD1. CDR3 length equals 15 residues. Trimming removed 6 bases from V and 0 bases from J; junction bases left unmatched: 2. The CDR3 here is CASRGTGDSYNEQFF. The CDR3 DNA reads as TGTGCCAGCAGAGGGACAGGGGACTCCTACAATGAGCAGTTCTTC.

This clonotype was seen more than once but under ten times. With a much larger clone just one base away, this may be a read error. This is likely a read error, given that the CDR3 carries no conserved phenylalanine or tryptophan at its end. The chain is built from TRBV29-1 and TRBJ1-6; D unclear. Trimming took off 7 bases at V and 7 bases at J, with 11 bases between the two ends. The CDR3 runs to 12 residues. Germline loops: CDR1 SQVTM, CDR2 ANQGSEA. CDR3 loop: CSAQLGNSPLHC. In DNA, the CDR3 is TGCAGCGCCCAGCTTGGAAATTCACCCCTCCACTGT.

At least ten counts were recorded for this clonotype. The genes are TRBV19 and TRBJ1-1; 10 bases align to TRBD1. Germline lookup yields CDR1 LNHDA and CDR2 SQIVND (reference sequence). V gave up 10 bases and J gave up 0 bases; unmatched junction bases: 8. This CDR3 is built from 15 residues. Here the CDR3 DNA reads TGTGCCACCGACCGCGGGACAGGGGTGAACACTGAAGCTTTCTTT. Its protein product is CATDRGTGVNTEAFF.

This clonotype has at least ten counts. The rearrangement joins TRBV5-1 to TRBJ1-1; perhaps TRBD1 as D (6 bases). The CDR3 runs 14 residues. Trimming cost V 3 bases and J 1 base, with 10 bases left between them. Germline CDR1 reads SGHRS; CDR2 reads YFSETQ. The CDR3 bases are TGCGCCAGCAGCTCGGGGGCGGGGAACACTGAAGCTTTCTTT. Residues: CASSSGAGNTEAFF.

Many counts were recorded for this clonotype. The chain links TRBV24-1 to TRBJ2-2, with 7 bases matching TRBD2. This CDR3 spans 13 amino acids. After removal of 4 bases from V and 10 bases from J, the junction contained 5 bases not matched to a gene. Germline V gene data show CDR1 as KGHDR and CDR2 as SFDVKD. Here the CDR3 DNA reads TGTGCCACCAGTGAGGGAGGGTCGGCGGAGCTGTTTTTT. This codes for CATSEGGSAELFF.

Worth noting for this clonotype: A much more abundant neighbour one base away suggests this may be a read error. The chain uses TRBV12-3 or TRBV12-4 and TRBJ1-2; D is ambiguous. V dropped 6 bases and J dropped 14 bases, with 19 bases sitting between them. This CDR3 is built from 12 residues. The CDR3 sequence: CASSPYAARITF. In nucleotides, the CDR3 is TGTGCCAGCAGCCCCTATGCCGCGCGCATAACCTTC.

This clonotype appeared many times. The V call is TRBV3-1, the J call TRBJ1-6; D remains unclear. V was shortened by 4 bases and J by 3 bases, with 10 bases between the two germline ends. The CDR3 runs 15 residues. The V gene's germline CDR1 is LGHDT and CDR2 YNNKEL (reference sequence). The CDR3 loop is CASSPGRSYNSPLHF. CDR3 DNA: TGTGCCAGCAGCCCCGGAAGGAGCTATAATTCACCCCTCCACTTT.

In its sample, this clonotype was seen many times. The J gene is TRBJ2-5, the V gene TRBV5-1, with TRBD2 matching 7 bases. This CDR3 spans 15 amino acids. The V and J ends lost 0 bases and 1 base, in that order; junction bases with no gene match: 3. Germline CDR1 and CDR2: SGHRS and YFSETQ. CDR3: CASSLGLAVQETQYF. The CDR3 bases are TGCGCCAGCAGCTTGGGGCTAGCGGTCCAAGAGACCCAGTACTTC.

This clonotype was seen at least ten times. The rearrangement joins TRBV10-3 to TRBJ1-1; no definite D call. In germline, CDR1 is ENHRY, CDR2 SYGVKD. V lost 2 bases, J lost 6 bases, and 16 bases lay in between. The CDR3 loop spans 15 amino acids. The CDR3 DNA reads TGTGCCATCAGTGAGACCGAGTTACCGACTTCTGAAGCTTTCTTT. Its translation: CAISETELPTSEAFF.

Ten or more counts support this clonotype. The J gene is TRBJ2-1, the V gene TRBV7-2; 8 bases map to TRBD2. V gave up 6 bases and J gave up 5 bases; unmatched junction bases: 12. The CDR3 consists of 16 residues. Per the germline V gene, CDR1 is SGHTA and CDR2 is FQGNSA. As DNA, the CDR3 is TGTGCCAGCAGTCCCGCGGCGGGACTAGTTAACAATGAGCAGTTCTTC. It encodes CASSPAAGLVNNEQFF.

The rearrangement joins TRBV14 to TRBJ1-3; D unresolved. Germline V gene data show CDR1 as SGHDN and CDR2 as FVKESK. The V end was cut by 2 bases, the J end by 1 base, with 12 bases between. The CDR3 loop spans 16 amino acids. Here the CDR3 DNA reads TGTGCCAGCAGCCAACCGGGTTTGAGATCTGGAAACACCATATATTTT. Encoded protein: CASSQPGLRSGNTIYF.

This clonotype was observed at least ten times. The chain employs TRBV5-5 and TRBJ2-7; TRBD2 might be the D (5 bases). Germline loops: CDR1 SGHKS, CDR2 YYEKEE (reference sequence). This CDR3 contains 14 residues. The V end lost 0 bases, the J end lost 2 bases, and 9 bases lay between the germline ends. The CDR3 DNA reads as TGTGCCAGCAGCTTGGAGTCGGGGACCTACGAGCAGTACTTC. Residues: CASSLESGTYEQYF.

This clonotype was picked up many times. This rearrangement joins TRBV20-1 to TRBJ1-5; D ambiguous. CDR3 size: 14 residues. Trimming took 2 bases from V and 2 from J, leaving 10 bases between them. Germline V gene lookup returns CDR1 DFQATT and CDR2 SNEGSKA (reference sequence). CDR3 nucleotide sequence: TGCAGTGCTAGACCCGGTTATGGCAATCAGCCCCAGCATTTT. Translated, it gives CSARPGYGNQPQHF.

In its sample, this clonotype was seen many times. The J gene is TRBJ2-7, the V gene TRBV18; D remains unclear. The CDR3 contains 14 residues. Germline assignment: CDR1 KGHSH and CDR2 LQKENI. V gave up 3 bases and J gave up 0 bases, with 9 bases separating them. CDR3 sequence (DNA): TGTGCCAGCTCACCCCAGGTTGACTCCTACGAGCAGTACTTC. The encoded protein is CASSPQVDSYEQYF.

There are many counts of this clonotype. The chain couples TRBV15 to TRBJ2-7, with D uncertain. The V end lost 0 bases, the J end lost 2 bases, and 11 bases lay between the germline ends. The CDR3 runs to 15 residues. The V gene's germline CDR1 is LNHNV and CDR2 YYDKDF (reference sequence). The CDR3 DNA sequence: TGTGCCACCAGCAGAGAGAGACTCGTCACCTACGAGCAGTACTTC. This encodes CATSRERLVTYEQYF.

CDR3 coding DNA: TGCGCCAGCAGCACGGGGACGTCGGCCTATAATTCACCCCTCCACTTT. This translates into CASSTGTSAYNSPLHF. The rearrangement joins TRBV5-1 to TRBJ1-6; perhaps TRBD1 as D (5 bases). Germline V CDR1 and CDR2: SGHRS, YFSETQ. The length of the CDR3 is 16 residues. V was shortened by 4 bases and J by 2 bases, with 13 bases between the two germline ends.

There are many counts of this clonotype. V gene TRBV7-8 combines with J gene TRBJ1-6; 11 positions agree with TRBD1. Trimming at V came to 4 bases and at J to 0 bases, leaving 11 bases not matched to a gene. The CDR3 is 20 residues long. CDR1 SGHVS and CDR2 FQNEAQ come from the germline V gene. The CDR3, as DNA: TGTGCCAGCAGCTCCAAGGGGGGACAGGGGGGGAGCTCCTATAATTCACCCCTCCACTTT. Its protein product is CASSSKGGQGGSSYNSPLHF.

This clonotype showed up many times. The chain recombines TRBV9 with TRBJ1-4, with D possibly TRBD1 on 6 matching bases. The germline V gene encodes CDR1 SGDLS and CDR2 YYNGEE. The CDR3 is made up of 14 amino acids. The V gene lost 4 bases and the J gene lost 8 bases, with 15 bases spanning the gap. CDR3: CASSLKGTPEKLFF. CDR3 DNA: TGTGCCAGCAGCCTAAAAGGGACACCCGAAAAACTGTTTTTT.

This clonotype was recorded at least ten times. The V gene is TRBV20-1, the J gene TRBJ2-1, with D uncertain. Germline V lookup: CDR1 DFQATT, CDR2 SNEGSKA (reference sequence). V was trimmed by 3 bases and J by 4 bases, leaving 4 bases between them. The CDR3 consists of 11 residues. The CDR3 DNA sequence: TGCAGTGCTAGGGAATACAATGAGCAGTTCTTC. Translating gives CSAREYNEQFF.

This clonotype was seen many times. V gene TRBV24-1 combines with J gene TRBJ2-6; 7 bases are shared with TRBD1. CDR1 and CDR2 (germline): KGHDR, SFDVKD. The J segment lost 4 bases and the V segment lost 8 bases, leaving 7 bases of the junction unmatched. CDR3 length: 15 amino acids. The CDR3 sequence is CATKGAGTGANVLTF. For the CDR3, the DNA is TGTGCCACCAAGGGGGCAGGAACCGGGGCCAACGTCCTGACTTTC.

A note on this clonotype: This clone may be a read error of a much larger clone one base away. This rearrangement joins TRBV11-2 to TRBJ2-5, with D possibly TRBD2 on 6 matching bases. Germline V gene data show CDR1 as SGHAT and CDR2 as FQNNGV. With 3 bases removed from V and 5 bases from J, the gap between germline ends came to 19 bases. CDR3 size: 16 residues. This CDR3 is CASSLGGGSAMETQYF. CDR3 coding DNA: TGTGCCAGCAGCTTGGGAGGAGGGAGTGCCATGGAGACCCAGTACTTC.

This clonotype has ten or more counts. In nucleotides, the CDR3 is TGTGCCAGCAGCGGTAGGGCCGGTGGGGGTAAGACCCAGTACTTC. It encodes CASSGRAGGGKTQYF. This chain uses TRBV12-3 or TRBV12-4 with TRBJ2-5; D possibly matches TRBD1 or TRBD2 (5 bases each). The length of the CDR3 is 15 residues. V shed 6 bases and J shed 6 bases, with 20 bases lying between them.